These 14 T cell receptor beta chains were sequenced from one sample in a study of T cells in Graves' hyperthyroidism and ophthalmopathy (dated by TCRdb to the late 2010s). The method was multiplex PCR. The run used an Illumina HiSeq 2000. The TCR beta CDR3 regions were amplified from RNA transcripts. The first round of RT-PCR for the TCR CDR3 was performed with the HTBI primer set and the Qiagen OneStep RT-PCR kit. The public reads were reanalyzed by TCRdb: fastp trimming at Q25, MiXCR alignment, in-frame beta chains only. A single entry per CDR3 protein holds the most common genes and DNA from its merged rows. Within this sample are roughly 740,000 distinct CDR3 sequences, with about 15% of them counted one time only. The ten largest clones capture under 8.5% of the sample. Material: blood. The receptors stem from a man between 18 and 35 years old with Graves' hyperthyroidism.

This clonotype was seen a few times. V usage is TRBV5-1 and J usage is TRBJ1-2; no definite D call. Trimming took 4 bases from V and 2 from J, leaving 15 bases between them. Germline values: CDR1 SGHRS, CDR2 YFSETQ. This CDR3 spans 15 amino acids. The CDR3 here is CASSLNSIVNYGYTF. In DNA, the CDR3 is TGCGCCAGCAGCCTCAATTCCATAGTGAACTATGGCTACACCTTC.

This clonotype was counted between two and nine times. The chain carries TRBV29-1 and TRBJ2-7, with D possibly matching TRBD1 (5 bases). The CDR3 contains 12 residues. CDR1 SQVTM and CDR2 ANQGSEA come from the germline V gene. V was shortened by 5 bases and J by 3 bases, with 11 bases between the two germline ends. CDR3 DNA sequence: TGCAGCGTTCAGGGAAAGGACTACGAGCAGTACTTC. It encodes CSVQGKDYEQYF.

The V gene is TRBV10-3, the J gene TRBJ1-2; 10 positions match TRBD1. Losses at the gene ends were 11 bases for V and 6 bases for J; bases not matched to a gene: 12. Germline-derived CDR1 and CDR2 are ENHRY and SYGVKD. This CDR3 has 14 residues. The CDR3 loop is CALRQGANEDGYTF. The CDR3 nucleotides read TGTGCCCTGCGACAGGGGGCGAACGAGGATGGCTACACCTTC.

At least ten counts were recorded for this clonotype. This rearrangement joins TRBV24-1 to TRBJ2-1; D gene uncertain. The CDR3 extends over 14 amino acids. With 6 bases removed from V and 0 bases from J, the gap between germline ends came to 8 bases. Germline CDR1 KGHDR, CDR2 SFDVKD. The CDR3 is CATSIGFSYNEQFF. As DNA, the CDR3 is TGTGCCACCAGTATAGGGTTCTCCTACAATGAGCAGTTCTTC.

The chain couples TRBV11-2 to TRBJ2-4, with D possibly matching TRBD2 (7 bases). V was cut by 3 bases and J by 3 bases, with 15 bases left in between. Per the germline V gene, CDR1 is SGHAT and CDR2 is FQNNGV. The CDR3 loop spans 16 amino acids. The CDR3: CASSLYRGANKNIQYF. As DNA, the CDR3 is TGTGCCAGCAGCTTGTACCGGGGGGCGAACAAAAACATTCAGTACTTC.

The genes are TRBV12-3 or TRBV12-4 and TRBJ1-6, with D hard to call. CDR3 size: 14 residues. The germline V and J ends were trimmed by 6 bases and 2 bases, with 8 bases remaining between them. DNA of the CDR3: TGTGCCAGCAGGGAGAAAACCTATAATTCACCCCTCCACTTT. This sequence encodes CASREKTYNSPLHF.

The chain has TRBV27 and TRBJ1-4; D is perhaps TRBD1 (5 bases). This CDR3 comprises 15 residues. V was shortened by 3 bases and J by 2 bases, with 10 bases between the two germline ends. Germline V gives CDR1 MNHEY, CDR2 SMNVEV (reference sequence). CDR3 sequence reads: CASSFSWGTNEKLFF. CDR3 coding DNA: TGTGCCAGCAGTTTTAGTTGGGGGACTAATGAAAAACTGTTTTTT. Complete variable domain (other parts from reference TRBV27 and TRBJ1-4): EAQVTQNPRYLITVTGKKLTVTCSQNMNHEYMSWYRQDPGLGLRQIYYSMNVEVTDKGDVPEGYKVSRKEKRNFPLILESPSPNQTSLYFCASSFSWGTNEKLFFGSGTQLSVL.

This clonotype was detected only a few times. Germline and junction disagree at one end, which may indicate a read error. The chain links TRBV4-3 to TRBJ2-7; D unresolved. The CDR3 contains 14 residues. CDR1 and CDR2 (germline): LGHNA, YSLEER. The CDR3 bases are TGCGCCAGCAGCGAAGACGGACGTTCCTACGAGCAGTACTTC. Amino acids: CASSEDGRSYEQYF.

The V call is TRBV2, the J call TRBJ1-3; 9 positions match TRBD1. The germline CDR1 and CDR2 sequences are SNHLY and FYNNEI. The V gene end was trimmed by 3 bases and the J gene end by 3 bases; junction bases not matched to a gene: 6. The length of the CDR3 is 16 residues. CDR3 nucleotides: TGTGCCAGCAGTGAGGAACAGGGGGCGCATGGAAACACCATATATTTT. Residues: CASSEEQGAHGNTIYF.

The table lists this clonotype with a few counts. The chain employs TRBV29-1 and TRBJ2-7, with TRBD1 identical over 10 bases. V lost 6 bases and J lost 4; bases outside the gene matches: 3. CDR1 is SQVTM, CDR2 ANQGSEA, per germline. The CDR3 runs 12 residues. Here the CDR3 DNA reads TGCAGCGTCGTGGACAGGGGGTACGAGCAGTACTTC. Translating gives CSVVDRGYEQYF.

The CDR3 region is CASSLGLAGVGDTQYF. The CDR3 DNA reads TGCGCCAGCAGCTTGGGGCTAGCGGGAGTTGGAGATACGCAGTATTTT. The chain has TRBV5-1 and TRBJ2-3, with TRBD2 identical over 10 bases. The trim removed 0 bases at V and 5 bases at J, leaving 6 bases unmatched. The CDR3 runs 16 residues. Germline loops: CDR1 SGHRS, CDR2 YFSETQ.

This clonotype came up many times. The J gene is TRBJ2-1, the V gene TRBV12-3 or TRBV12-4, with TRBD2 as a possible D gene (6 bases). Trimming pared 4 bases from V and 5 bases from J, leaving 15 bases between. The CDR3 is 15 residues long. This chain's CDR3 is CASSSTSRGNNEQFF. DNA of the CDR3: TGTGCCAGCAGTTCAACCAGCCGCGGGAACAATGAGCAGTTCTTC.

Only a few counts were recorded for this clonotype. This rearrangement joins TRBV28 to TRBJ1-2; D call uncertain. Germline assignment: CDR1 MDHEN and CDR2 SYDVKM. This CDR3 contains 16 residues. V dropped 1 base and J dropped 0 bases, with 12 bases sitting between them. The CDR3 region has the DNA TGTGCCAGCAGTTTATTTACGGACGGAGCTAACTATGGCTACACCTTC. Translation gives CASSLFTDGANYGYTF.

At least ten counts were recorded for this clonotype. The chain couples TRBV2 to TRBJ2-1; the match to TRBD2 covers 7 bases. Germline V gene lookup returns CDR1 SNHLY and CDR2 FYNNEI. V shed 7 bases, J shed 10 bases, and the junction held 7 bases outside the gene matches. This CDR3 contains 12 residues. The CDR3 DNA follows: TGTGCCAGCAAGGCTAGCGGCCCCGAGCAGTTCTTC. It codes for CASKASGPEQFF.